A single sample gave rise to the 21 T cell receptor beta chains below, sequenced in a study of blood T cell repertoires in COVID-19 (dated by TCRdb to 2019 to 2021). The library was built by means of the immunoSEQ multiplex PCR assay. Imported from immuneACCESS, the table was reduced by TCRdb to in-frame sequences with V and J called. These copies leave out some clones; in studies compared against another copy, an unresolved V gene accounts for under half, and the cause of the remainder is not known. The sample yields 200,000 to 250,000 clones; roughly four fifths were counted once. Approximately 2.9% of the sample comes from the top ten. The sample comprised peripheral blood. The receptor set was obtained from a woman in her twenties or thirties who had recovered from COVID-19.

The rearrangement joins TRBV11-2 to TRBJ1-1, with TRBD1 as a possible D gene (6 bases). The V end lost 1 base, the J end lost 5 bases, and 17 bases lay between the germline ends. This CDR3 is built from 16 residues. The germline gives CDR1 SGHAT, CDR2 FQNNGV. The DNA of the CDR3 is TGTGCCAGCAGCTTAGTCGGGGGGCTCATAGCGACTGAAGCTTTCTTT. It encodes CASSLVGGLIATEAFF.

The table lists this clone with a count of one. The gene calls are TRBV6-5 and TRBJ2-5; 8 bases map to TRBD1. V dropped 11 bases and J dropped 9; count of bases not matched to a gene: 8. CDR3 size: 11 residues. CDR1 is MNHEY, CDR2 SVGAGI, per germline. In DNA form, the CDR3 reads TGTGCCGCTAAACAGGGGGTTGCCCAGTACTTC. The encoded protein is CAAKQGVAQYF.

The rearrangement joins TRBV6-5 to TRBJ2-1; 11 bases are shared with TRBD2. This CDR3 comprises 15 residues. From germline, CDR1 is MNHEY and CDR2 SVGAGI. After removal of 8 bases from V and 5 bases from J, the junction contained 8 bases not matched to a gene. This CDR3 reads CASAQGTSGNNEQFF. The CDR3 region has the DNA TGTGCCAGCGCTCAAGGGACTAGCGGAAACAATGAGCAGTTCTTC.

This clone has only a few counts. J is TRBJ1-1 and V is TRBV7-7; TRBD1 might be the D (5 bases). CDR3 size: 16 residues. The germline gives CDR1 SSHAT, CDR2 FNYEAQ (reference sequence). V was clipped by 1 base and J by 1 base, with 13 bases between them. CDR3 sequence: CASSLVRRGANTEAFF. The CDR3 region has the DNA TGTGCCAGCAGCTTAGTCCGTAGGGGCGCGAACACTGAAGCTTTCTTT.

This clone was counted only a few times. V usage is TRBV11-2 and J usage is TRBJ2-5; no clear D gene. CDR1 and CDR2 from the germline V gene are SGHAT and FQNNGV. The CDR3 contains 12 residues. Trimming removed 0 bases from V and 5 bases from J, with 4 bases in between. The DNA for the CDR3 is TGTGCCAGCAGCTTAGATCGGGAGACCCAGTACTTC. Its protein product is CASSLDRETQYF.

V usage is TRBV29-1 and J usage is TRBJ1-2; D unclear. Germline V gene lookup returns CDR1 SQVTM and CDR2 ANQGSEA. Trimming stripped 0 bases from V and 8 bases from J, with 13 bases between. The CDR3 consists of 13 residues. CDR3 sequence: CSVEDRFGLGYTF. The CDR3 region has the DNA TGCAGCGTTGAAGATCGGTTTGGTTTAGGCTACACCTTC.

With respect to this clone: This CDR3 is also generated by other DNA sequences in the sample. V is TRBV5-1 and J is TRBJ1-5; unclear D gene. The germline V and J ends were trimmed by 0 bases and 2 bases, with 3 bases remaining between them. The germline CDR1 and CDR2 sequences are SGHRS and YFSETQ. CDR3 length: 13 residues. CDR3 loop: CASSLAGNQPQHF. The CDR3 DNA reads TGCGCCAGCAGCTTGGCCGGCAATCAGCCCCAGCATTTT.

V is TRBV18 and J is TRBJ2-3; 7 nucleotides align to TRBD1. The V and J ends lost 5 bases and 2 bases, in that order; junction bases with no gene match: 7. Germline assignment: CDR1 KGHSH and CDR2 LQKENI. This CDR3 has 15 residues. CDR3 in amino acids: CASSSTGTTTDTQYF. CDR3 in DNA: TGTGCCAGCTCATCGACAGGGACGACCACAGATACGCAGTATTTT.

The V call is TRBV27, the J call TRBJ2-3; weak D call: TRBD2 (7 bases). CDR3 length: 15 residues. V dropped 3 bases and J dropped 4 bases, with 14 bases sitting between them. Germline V gives CDR1 MNHEY, CDR2 SMNVEV (reference sequence). The CDR3 region is CASSFGGAWADTQYF. The CDR3 bases are TGTGCCAGCAGTTTTGGGGGGGCTTGGGCAGATACGCAGTATTTT.

The rearrangement links TRBV7-8 to TRBJ2-1; 10 bases are a match to TRBD2. V was pared by 2 bases and J by 5 bases, with 12 bases of the junction left unmatched. CDR1 and CDR2 (germline): SGHVS, FQNEAQ. The CDR3 sequence is 18 residues long. This CDR3 reads CASSLRHRQLAGDNEQFF. DNA for the CDR3: TGTGCCAGCAGCTTACGGCATAGGCAGCTAGCGGGAGACAATGAGCAGTTCTTC.

The chain links TRBV6-5 to TRBJ1-1, with a possible D match to TRBD1 (5 bases). This CDR3 has 13 residues. Germline V gives CDR1 MNHEY, CDR2 SVGAGI. V was trimmed by 4 bases and J by 2 bases, leaving 8 bases between them. This CDR3 is CASSSGVNTEAFF. The DNA for the CDR3 is TGTGCCAGCAGTTCGGGGGTAAACACTGAAGCTTTCTTT.

V and J are TRBV12-5 and TRBJ2-1; possibly TRBD2 for D (6 bases). This CDR3 contains 14 residues. Trimming left V 2 bases short and J 7 bases short, with 12 bases between. Germline V CDR1 and CDR2: LGHNT, FRNRAP. The CDR3 region is CASGLTTLANEQFF. The CDR3 nucleotides are TGTGCTAGTGGTTTGACCACTCTAGCGAATGAGCAGTTCTTC.

The rearrangement uses TRBV28 and TRBJ1-3; perhaps TRBD1 as D (5 bases). Germline CDR1 and CDR2: MDHEN and SYDVKM. Deletions cut 3 bases from V and 8 bases from J, with 11 bases between. The CDR3 runs to 13 residues. CDR3 nucleotide sequence: TGTGCCAGCAGTTTCACCAGGGCGGACACCATATATTTT. Protein sequence: CASSFTRADTIYF.

This clone came up a few times. Written as DNA, the CDR3 is TGTGCCAGCAGCTTAATAGGGGATGGCAATCAGCCCCAGCATTTT. Its translation: CASSLIGDGNQPQHF. J is TRBJ1-5 and V is TRBV7-9; the D gene is possibly TRBD1 (5 bases). V was pared by 2 bases and J by 2 bases, with 10 bases between. CDR3 size: 15 residues. From germline, CDR1 is SEHNR and CDR2 FQNEAQ (reference sequence).

V gene TRBV2 combines with J gene TRBJ2-7, with 9 bases identical to TRBD1. J was trimmed by 6 bases and V by 3 bases; bases with no gene match: 6. Per germline, CDR1 SNHLY and CDR2 FYNNEI. The CDR3 sequence is 14 residues long. This chain's CDR3 is CASSDRTGAGEQYF. The CDR3 DNA is TGTGCCAGCAGTGATAGGACAGGGGCGGGCGAGCAGTACTTC. Looking up the rest from reference TRBV2 and TRBJ2-7 gives the full variable domain: EPEVTQTPSHQVTQMGQEVILRCVPISNHLYFYWYRQILGQKVEFLVSFYNNEISEKSEIFDDQFSVERPDGSNFTLKIRSTKLEDSAMYFCASSDRTGAGEQYFGPGTRLTVT.

The chain employs TRBV2 and TRBJ2-3, with 7 bases matching TRBD2. In germline, CDR1 is SNHLY, CDR2 FYNNEI. This CDR3 has 14 residues. V lost 0 bases, J lost 6 bases, and 3 bases stayed unmatched. This chain's CDR3 is CASSEAAGEDTQYF. The CDR3 coding sequence is TGTGCCAGCAGTGAAGCGGCGGGGGAGGATACGCAGTATTTT.

In its sample, this clone was seen a few times. V gene TRBV7-9 combines with J gene TRBJ2-1, with D tentatively TRBD2 (6 bases). Germline assignment: CDR1 SEHNR and CDR2 FQNEAQ (reference sequence). This CDR3 spans 17 amino acids. With 5 bases removed from V and 3 bases from J, the gap between germline ends came to 20 bases. Here the CDR3 reads CASSPQSRAGFYNEQFF. The CDR3 nucleotides are TGTGCCAGCAGCCCTCAATCCCGGGCGGGGTTCTACAATGAGCAGTTCTTC.

This clone has a count of ten or more. V gene TRBV7-2 combines with J gene TRBJ2-2, with TRBD1 matching over 8 bases. CDR3 size: 15 residues. Germline CDR1 is SGHTA and CDR2 is FQGNSA. Trimming took 5 bases from V and 2 from J; bases not matched to a gene: 4. In DNA form, the CDR3 reads TGTGCCAGCAGCGGACAGGGTCCAAACACCGGGGAGCTGTTTTTT. Its translation is CASSGQGPNTGELFF.

The chain combines TRBV15 with TRBJ1-5, with no clear D. CDR1 is LNHNV, CDR2 YYDKDF, per germline (reference sequence). This CDR3 contains 14 residues. The V end lost 3 bases, the J end lost 3 bases, and 9 bases lay between the germline ends. In nucleotides, the CDR3 is TGTGCCACCAGCAGGGGCCGCACCAATCAGCCCCAGCATTTT. Translating gives CATSRGRTNQPQHF.

The J gene is TRBJ1-5, the V gene TRBV2; 8 nucleotides match TRBD1. With 2 bases clipped from V and 0 bases from J, the junction kept 12 bases outside the gene matches. Germline V gene sequence: CDR1 SNHLY, CDR2 FYNNEI. This CDR3 is built from 19 residues. CDR3 in DNA: TGTGCCAGCAGTGAATTCGGGACAGGAATCCAGGATAGCAATCAGCCCCAGCATTTT. Residues: CASSEFGTGIQDSNQPQHF.

A single count supports this clone. For the CDR3, the DNA is TGTGCCAGCAGTCTCGGGACAGGGGATACGCAGTATTTT. It encodes CASSLGTGDTQYF. The J gene is TRBJ2-3, the V gene TRBV9; TRBD1 matches at 9 bases. Germline values: CDR1 SGDLS, CDR2 YYNGEE. V lost 5 bases and J lost 6; bases outside the gene matches: 4. The CDR3 contains 13 residues.